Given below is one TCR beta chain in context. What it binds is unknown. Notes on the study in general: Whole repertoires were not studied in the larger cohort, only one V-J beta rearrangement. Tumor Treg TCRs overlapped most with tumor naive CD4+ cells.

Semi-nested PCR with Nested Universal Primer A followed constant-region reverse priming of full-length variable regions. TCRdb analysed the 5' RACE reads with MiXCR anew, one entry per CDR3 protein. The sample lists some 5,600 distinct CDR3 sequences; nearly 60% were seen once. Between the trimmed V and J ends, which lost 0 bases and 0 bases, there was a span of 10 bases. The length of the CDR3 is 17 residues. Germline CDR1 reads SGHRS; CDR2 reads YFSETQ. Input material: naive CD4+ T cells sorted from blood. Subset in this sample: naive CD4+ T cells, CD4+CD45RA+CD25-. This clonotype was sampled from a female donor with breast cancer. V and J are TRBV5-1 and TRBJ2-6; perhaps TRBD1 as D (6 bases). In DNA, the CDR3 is TGCGCCAGCAGCTTGGCCGTGACAGGCTCTGGGGCCAACGTCCTGACTTTC. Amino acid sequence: CASSLAVTGSGANVLTF. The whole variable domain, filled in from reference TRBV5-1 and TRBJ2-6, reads KAGVTQTPRYLIKTRGQQVTLSCSPISGHRSVSWYQQTPGQGLQFLFEYFSETQRNKGNFPGRFSGRQFSNSRSEMNVSTLELGDSALYLCASSLAVTGSGANVLTFGAGSRLTVL.